The entry below describes one T cell receptor (beta chain). Its cognate antigen is unknown. This record comes from a study of lymphopenia after photon versus proton radiotherapy. Study-wide results and limits: After the lymphocyte nadir, photon-treated repertoires showed oligoclonal expansion, especially of CD8+ Temra cells.

Sequencing used immunoSEQ multiplex PCR; TCRdb keeps in-frame clones, though not all of them. The sample has about 16,000 clones; just over 85% are singletons. The source is a man in his 70s with pancreatic cancer. The specimen comprised peripheral blood, sampled from a patient treated with proton-based radiotherapy.

The DNA of the CDR3 is TGTGCCAGCAGCTTAGTGGTAGACGGAAACACCATATATTTT. Translated, it gives CASSLVVDGNTIYF. The chain recombines TRBV11-1 with TRBJ1-3; D not resolved. CDR3 length equals 14 residues. V shed 1 base and J shed 4 bases, with 8 bases lying between them. Germline lookup yields CDR1 SGHAT and CDR2 FQDESV (reference sequence).